This T cell receptor beta chain was sequenced during a study of T cell repertoires in cytomegalovirus infection. The wider study: CMV epitopes, recently identified HLA-C-restricted and well-studied HLA-B-restricted, were used. Public TCR beta signatures were indicative of both CMV infection and a matching HLA type. Study-level findings and limits: Based on cumulative public TCR beta family frequency, carriers of CMV plus the relevant HLA were identified. Within the response measured ex vivo, HLA-C-restricted CMV-specific TCR beta clonotypes were dominant.

TCRdb passed the reads through MiXCR, listing each CDR3 protein once. Among about 360,000 distinct CDR3 sequences listed, about a third were seen once. On this clonotype itself: Its antigen is currently unknown.

The sequencing used cultured PBMCs, collected from culture after CMV antigen stimulation. This TCR came from a human donor in good health (CMV status not recorded). Some clones in this sample may be carry-over from other donors' samples.

The DNA for the CDR3 is TGTGCCAGCAGTCTCGACAGGGGGCACAATCAGCCCCAGCATTTT. Translation gives CASSLDRGHNQPQHF. The chain combines TRBV12-3 or TRBV12-4 with TRBJ1-5; TRBD1 aligns across 10 bases. CDR3 length equals 15 residues. V shed 5 bases, J shed 3 bases, and the junction held 4 bases outside the gene matches.